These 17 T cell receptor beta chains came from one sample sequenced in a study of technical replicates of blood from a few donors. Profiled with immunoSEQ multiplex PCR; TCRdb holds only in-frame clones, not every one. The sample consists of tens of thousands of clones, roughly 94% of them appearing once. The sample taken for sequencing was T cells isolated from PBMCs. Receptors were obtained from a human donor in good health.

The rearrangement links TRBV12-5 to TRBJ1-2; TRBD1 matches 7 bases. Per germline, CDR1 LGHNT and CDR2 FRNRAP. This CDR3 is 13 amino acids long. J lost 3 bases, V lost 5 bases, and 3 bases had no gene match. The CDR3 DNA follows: TGTGCTAGTGGTCTCGGGACAGACTATGGCTACACCTTC. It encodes CASGLGTDYGYTF.

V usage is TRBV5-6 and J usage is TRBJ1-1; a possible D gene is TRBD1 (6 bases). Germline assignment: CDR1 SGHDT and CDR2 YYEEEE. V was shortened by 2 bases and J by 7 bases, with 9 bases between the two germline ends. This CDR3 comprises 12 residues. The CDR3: CASSLRQDEAFF. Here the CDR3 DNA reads TGTGCCAGCAGCTTAAGACAGGATGAAGCTTTCTTT.

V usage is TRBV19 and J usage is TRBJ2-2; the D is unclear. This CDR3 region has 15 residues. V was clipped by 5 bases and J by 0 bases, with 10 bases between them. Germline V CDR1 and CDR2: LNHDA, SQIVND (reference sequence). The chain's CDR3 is CASSVLSANTGELFF. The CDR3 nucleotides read TGTGCCAGTAGTGTTTTAAGCGCGAACACCGGGGAGCTGTTTTTT.

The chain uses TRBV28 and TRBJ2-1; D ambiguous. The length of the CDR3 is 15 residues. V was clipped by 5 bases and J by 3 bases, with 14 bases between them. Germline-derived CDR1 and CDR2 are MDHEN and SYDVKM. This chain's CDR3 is CASSPLPGIYNEQFF. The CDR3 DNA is TGTGCCAGCAGTCCCCTACCGGGTATCTACAATGAGCAGTTCTTC.

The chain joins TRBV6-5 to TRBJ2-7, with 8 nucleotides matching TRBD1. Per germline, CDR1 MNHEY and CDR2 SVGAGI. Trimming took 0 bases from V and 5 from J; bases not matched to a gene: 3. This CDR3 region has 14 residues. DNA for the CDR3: TGTGCCAGCAGTTACTCGGGGGACAGGCACGAGCAGTACTTC. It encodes CASSYSGDRHEQYF.

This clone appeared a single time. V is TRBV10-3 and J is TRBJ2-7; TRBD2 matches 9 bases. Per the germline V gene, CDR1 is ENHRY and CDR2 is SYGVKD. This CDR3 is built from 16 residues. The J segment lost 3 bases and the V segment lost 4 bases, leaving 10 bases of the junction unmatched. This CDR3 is CAISGKYSGSSYEQYF. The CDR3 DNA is TGTGCCATCAGTGGAAAGTATAGCGGGAGTAGCTACGAGCAGTACTTC.

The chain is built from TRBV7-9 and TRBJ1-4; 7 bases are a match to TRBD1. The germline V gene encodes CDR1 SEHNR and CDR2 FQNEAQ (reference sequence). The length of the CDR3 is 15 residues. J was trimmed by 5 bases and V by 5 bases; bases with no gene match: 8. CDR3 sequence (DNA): TGTGCCAGCAGCCTTAGGACAGGAGCAAATGAAAAACTGTTTTTT. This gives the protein CASSLRTGANEKLFF.

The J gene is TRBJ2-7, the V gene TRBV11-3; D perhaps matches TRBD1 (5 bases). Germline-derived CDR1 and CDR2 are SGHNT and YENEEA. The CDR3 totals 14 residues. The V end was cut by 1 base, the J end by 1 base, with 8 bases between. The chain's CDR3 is CASSLGAGSYEQYF. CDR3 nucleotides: TGTGCCAGCAGCTTAGGGGCAGGGTCCTACGAGCAGTACTTC.

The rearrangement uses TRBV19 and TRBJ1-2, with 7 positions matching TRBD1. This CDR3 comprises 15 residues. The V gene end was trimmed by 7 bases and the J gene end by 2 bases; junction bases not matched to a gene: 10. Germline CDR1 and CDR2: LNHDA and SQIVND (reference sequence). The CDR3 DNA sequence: TGTGCCAGTACCCCTTCTAGGGACAGCAACTATGGCTACACCTTC. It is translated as CASTPSRDSNYGYTF.

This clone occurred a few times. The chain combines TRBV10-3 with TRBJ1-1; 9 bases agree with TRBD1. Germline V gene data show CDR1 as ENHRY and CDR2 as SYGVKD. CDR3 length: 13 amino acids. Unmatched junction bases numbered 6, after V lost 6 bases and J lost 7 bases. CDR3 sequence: CAISPGQGGEAFF. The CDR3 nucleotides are TGTGCCATCAGCCCGGGACAGGGAGGTGAAGCTTTCTTT.

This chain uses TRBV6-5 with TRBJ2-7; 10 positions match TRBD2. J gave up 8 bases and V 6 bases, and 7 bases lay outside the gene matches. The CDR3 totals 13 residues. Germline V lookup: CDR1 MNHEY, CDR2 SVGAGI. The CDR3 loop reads CASSRGLAAQQYF. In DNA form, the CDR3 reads TGTGCCAGCAGCCGCGGACTAGCGGCTCAGCAGTACTTC.

As DNA, the CDR3 is TGCGCCAGCAGCGGGTTGAACACTGAAGCTTTCTTT. Translated, it gives CASSGLNTEAFF. This chain connects TRBV10-1 to TRBJ1-1; D is ambiguous. CDR1 and CDR2 (germline): WNHNN, SYGVQD (reference sequence). Trimming removed 6 bases at V and 0 bases at J, with 5 bases between. The CDR3 extends over 12 amino acids.

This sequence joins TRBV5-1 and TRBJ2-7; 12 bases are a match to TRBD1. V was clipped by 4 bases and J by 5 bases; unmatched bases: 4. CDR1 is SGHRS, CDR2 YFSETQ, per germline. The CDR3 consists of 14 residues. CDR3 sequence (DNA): TGCGCCAGCAGCGCGGGACAGGGGGCCAACGAGCAGTACTTC. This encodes CASSAGQGANEQYF. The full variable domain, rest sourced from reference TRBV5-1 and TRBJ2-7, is KAGVTQTPRYLIKTRGQQVTLSCSPISGHRSVSWYQQTPGQGLQFLFEYFSETQRNKGNFPGRFSGRQFSNSRSEMNVSTLELGDSALYLCASSAGQGANEQYFGPGTRLTVT.

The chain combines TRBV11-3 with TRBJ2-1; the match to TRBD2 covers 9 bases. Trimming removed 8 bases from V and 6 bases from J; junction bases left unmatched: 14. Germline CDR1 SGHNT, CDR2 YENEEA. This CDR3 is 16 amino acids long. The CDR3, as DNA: TGTGCCAGCTCAGATCCGGGGCGGGGGGGCCCCAATGAGCAGTTCTTC. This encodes CASSDPGRGGPNEQFF.

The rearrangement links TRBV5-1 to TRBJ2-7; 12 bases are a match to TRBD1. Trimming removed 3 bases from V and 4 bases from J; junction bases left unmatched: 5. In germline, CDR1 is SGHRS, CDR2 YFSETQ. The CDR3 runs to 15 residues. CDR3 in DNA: TGCGCCAGCAGCTCATCGGGACAGGGGGCTTACGAGCAGTACTTC. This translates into CASSSSGQGAYEQYF.

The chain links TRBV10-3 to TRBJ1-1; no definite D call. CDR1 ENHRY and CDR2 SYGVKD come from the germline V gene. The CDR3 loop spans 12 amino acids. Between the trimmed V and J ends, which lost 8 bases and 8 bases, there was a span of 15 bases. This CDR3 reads CAIGKETGEAFF. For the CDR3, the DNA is TGTGCCATCGGGAAGGAGACGGGGGAAGCTTTCTTT.

CDR3 coding DNA: TGTGCCACCGGGGGAACAGTTTACTACGAGCAGTACTTC. Translated, it gives CATGGTVYYEQYF. The chain links TRBV2 to TRBJ2-7; D may be TRBD2 (6 bases). V lost 10 bases to trimming and J lost 3 bases, with 16 bases between them. CDR1 is SNHLY and CDR2 is FYNNEI in the germline V gene. The CDR3 length is 13 residues.